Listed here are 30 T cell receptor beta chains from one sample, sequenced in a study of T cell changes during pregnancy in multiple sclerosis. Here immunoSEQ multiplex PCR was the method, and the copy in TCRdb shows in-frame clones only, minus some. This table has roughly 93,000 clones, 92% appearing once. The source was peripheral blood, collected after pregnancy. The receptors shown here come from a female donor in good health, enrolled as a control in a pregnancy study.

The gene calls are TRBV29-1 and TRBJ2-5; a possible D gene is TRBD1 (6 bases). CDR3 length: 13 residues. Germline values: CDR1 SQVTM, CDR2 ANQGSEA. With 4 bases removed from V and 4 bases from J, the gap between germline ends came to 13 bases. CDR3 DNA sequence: TGCAGCGTTGGGGCAGGGGATGGAGAGACCCAGTACTTC. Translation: CSVGAGDGETQYF.

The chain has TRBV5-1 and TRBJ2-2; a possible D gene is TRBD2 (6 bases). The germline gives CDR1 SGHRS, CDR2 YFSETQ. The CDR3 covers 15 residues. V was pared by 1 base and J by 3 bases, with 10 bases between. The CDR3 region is CASSLSSGYTGELFF. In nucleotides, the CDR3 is TGCGCCAGCAGCTTGTCCAGCGGGTACACCGGGGAGCTGTTTTTT.

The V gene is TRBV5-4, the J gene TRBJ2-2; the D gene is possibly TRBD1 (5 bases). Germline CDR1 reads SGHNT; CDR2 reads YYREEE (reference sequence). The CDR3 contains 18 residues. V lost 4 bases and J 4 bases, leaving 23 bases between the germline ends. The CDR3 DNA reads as TGTGCCAGCAGCCCAATCACTCAGGGCGCCCTTTTCACCGGGGAGCTGTTTTTT. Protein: CASSPITQGALFTGELFF.

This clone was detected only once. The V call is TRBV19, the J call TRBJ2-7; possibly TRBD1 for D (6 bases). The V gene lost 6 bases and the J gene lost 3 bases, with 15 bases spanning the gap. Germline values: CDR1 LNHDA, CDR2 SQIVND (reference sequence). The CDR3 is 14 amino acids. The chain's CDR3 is CASRPGHGIYEQYF. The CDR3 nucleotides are TGTGCCAGTAGGCCGGGACATGGGATCTACGAGCAGTACTTC.

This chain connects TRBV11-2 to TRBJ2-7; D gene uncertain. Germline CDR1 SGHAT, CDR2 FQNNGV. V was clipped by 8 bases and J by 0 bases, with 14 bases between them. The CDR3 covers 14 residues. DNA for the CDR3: TGTGCCAGCGGGCCGGCCGGTGTCTCCTACGAGCAGTACTTC. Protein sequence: CASGPAGVSYEQYF.

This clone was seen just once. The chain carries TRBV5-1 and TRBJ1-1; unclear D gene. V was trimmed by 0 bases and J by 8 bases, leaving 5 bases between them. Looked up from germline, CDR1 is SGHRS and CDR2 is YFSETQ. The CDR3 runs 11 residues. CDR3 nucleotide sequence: TGCGCCAGCAGCTTGGGGCAGGAAGCTTTCTTT. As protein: CASSLGQEAFF.

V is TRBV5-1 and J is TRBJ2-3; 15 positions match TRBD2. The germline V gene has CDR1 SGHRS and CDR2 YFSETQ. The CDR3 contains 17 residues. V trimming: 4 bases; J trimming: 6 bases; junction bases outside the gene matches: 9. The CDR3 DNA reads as TGCGCCAGCAGCCCCCTATGGACTAGCGGGGGGGGCGATACGCAGTATTTT. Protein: CASSPLWTSGGGDTQYF.

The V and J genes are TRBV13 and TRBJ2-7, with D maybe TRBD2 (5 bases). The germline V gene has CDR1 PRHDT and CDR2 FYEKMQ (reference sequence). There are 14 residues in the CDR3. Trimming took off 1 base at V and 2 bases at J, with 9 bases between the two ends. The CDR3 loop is CASSLDGGTYEQYF. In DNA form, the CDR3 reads TGTGCCAGCAGCTTAGATGGAGGCACCTACGAGCAGTACTTC.

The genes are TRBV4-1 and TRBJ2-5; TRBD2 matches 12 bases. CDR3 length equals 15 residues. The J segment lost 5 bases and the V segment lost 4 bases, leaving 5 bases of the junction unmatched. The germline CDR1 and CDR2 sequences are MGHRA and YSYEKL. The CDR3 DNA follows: TGCGCCAGCAGCCTTTCTAGCGGGGGGGCTGAGACCCAGTACTTC. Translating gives CASSLSSGGAETQYF.

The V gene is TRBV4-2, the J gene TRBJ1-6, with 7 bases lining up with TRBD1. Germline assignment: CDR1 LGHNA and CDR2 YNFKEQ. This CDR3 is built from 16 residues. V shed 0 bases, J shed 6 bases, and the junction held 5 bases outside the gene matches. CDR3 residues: CASSQETGKGNSPLHF. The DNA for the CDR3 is TGTGCCAGCAGCCAAGAGACAGGGAAGGGTAATTCACCCCTCCACTTT.

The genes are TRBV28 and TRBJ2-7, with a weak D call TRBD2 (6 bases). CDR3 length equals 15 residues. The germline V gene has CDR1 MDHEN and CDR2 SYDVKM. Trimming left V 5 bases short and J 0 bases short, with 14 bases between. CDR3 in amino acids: CASSPLGSNSYEQYF. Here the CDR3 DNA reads TGTGCCAGCAGTCCCCTCGGGAGCAACTCCTACGAGCAGTACTTC.

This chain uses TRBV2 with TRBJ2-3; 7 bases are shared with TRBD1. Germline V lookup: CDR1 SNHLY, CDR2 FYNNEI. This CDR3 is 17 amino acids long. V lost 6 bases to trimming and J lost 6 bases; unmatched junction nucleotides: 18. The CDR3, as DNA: TGTGCCAGCAGCCCCACACCGGGACAGAGACCTAGGGATACGCAGTATTTT. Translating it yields CASSPTPGQRPRDTQYF.

CDR3 coding DNA: TGTGCCAGCAGTCCGGGGACAGGGGGCATTCAGCCCCAGCATTTT. It encodes CASSPGTGGIQPQHF. The chain links TRBV6-6 to TRBJ1-5, with 12 bases lining up with TRBD1. Looked up from germline, CDR1 is MNHNY and CDR2 is SVGAGI (reference sequence). The J segment lost 6 bases and the V segment lost 5 bases, leaving 5 bases of the junction unmatched. The CDR3 loop spans 15 amino acids.

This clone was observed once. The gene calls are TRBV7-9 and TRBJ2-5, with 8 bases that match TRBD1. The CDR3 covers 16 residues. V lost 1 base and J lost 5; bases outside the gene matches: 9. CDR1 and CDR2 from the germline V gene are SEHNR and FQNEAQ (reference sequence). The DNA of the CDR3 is TGTGCCAGCAGCTTAGTCCCTCAGGGGGCCGGGGAGACCCAGTACTTC. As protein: CASSLVPQGAGETQYF. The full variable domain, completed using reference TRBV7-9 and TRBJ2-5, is DTGVSQNPRHKITKRGQNVTFRCDPISEHNRLYWYRQTLGQGPEFLTYFQNEAQLEKSRLLSDRFSAERPKGSFSTLEIQRTEQGDSAMYLCASSLVPQGAGETQYFGPGTRLLVL.

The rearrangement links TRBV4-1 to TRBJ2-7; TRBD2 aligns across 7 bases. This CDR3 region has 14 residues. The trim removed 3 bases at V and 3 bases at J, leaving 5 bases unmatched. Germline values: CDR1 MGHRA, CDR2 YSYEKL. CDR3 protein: CASSQGGGVYEQYF. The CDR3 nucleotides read TGCGCCAGCAGCCAGGGGGGAGGGGTCTACGAGCAGTACTTC.

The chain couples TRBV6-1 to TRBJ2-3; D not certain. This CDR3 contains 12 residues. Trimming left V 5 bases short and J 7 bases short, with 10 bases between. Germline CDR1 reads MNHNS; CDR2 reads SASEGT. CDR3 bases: TGTGCCAGCAGTCTAGATGCGAATACGCAGTATTTT. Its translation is CASSLDANTQYF.

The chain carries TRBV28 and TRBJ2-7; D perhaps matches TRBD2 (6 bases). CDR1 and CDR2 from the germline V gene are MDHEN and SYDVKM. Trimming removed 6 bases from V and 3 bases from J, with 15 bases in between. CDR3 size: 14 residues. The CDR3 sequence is CASSHSGTLYEQYF. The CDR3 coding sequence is TGTGCCAGCAGCCATTCTGGGACTCTCTACGAGCAGTACTTC.

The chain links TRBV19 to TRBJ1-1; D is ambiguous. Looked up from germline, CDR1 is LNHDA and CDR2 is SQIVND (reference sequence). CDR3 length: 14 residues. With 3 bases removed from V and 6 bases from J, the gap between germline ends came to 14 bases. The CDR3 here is CASSMATVTAEAFF. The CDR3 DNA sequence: TGTGCCAGTAGTATGGCTACCGTAACAGCTGAAGCTTTCTTT.

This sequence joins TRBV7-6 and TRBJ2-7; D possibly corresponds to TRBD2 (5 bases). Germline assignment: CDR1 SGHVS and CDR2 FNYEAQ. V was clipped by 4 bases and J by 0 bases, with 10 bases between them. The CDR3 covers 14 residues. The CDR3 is CASSWSGSSYEQYF. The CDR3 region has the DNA TGTGCCAGCAGCTGGAGCGGAAGCTCCTACGAGCAGTACTTC.

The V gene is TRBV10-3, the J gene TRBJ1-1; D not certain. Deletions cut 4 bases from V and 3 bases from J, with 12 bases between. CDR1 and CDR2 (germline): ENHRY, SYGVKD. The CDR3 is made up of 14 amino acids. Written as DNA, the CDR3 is TGTGCCATCAGTGGCGAGGGTATGGACACTGAAGCTTTCTTT. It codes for CAISGEGMDTEAFF.

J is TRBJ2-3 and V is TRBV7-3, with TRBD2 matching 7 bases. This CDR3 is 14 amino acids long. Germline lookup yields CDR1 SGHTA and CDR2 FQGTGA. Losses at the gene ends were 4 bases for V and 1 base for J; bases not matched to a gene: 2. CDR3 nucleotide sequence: TGTGCCAGCAGCTCCGCGGGGGGCACAGATACGCAGTATTTT. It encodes CASSSAGGTDTQYF.

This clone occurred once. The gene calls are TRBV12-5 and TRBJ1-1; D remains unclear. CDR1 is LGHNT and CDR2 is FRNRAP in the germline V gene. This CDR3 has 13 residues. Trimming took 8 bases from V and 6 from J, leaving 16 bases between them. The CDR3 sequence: CASYKGTGAEAFF. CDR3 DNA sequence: TGTGCTAGTTATAAGGGTACGGGAGCTGAAGCTTTCTTT.

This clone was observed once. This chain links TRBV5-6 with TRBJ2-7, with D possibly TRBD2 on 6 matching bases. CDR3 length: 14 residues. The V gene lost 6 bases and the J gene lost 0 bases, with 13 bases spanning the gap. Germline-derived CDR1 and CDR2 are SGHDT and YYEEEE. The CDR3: CASKTGRVSYEQYF. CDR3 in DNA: TGTGCCAGCAAGACCGGGAGAGTCTCCTACGAGCAGTACTTC.

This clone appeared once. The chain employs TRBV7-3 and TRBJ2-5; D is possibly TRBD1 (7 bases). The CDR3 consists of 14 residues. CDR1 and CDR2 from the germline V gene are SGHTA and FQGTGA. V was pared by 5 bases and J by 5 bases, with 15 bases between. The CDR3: CASSGGGIGETQYF. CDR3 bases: TGTGCCAGCAGCGGAGGGGGCATTGGGGAGACCCAGTACTTC. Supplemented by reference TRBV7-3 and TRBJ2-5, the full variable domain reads GAGVSQTPSNKVTEKGKYVELRCDPISGHTALYWYRQSLGQGPEFLIYFQGTGAADDSGLPNDRFFAVRPEGSVSTLKIQRTERGDSAVYLCASSGGGIGETQYFGPGTRLLVL.

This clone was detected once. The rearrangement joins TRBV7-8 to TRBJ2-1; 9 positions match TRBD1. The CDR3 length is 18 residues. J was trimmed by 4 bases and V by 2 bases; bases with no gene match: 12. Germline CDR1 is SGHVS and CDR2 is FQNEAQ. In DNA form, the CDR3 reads TGTGCCAGCAGCTTAACCGGGACAGGGCAATTCTCTTACAATGAGCAGTTCTTC. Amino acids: CASSLTGTGQFSYNEQFF. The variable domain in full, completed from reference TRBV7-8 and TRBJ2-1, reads GAGVSQSPRYKVAKRGQDVALRCDPISGHVSLFWYQQALGQGPEFLTYFQNEAQLDKSGLPSDRFFAERPEGSVSTLKIQRTQQEDSAVYLCASSLTGTGQFSYNEQFFGPGTRLTVL.

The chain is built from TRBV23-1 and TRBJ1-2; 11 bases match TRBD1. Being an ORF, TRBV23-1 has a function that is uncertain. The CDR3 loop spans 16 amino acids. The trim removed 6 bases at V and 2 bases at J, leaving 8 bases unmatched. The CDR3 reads CASRRTGGDPNYGYTF. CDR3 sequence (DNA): TGCGCCAGCAGAAGGACAGGGGGCGACCCCAACTATGGCTACACCTTC.

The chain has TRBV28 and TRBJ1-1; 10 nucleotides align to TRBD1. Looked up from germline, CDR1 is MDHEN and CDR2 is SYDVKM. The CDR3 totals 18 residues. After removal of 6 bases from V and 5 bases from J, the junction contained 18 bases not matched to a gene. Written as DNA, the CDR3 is TGTGCCAGCAGAACCCTCCGACAGGGGGCGAGACAATATACTGAAGCTTTCTTT. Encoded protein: CASRTLRQGARQYTEAFF. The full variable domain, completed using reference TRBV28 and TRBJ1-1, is DVKVTQSSRYLVKRTGEKVFLECVQDMDHENMFWYRQDPGLGLRLIYFSYDVKMKEKGDIPEGYSVSREKKERFSLILESASTNQTSMYLCASRTLRQGARQYTEAFFGQGTRLTVV.

The CDR3 sequence is CASSMTSGTYNEQFF. The CDR3 bases are TGTGCCAGCAGTATGACTAGCGGGACCTACAATGAGCAGTTCTTC. The chain recombines TRBV6-4 with TRBJ2-1; 11 nucleotides align to TRBD2. The CDR3 totals 15 residues. After removal of 5 bases from V and 2 bases from J, the junction contained 2 bases not matched to a gene. Germline CDR1 is MRHNA and CDR2 is SNTAGT.

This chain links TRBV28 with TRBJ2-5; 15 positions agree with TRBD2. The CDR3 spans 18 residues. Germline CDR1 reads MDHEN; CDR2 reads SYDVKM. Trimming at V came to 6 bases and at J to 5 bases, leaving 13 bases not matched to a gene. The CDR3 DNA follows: TGTGCCAGCAGCACCCTCGGACTAGCGGGGGGGGCGGCGGAGACCCAGTACTTC. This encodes CASSTLGLAGGAAETQYF.

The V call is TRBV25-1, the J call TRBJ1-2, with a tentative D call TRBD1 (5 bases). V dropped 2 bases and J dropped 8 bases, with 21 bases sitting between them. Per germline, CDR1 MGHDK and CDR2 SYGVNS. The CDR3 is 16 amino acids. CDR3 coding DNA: TGTGCCAGCAGTGAAATGGGTGGACCAGGGCTCAAAGGCTACACCTTC. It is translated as CASSEMGGPGLKGYTF.